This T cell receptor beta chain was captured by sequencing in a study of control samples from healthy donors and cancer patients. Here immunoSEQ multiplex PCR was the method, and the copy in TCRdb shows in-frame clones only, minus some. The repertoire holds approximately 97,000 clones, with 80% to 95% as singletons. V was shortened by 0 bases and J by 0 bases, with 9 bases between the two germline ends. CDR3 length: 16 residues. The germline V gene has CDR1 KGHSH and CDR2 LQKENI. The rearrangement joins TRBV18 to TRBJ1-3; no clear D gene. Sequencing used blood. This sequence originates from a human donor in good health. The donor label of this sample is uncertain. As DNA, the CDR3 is TGTGCCAGCTCACCACCGATCAGGAGCTCTGGAAACACCATATATTTT. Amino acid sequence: CASSPPIRSSGNTIYF.